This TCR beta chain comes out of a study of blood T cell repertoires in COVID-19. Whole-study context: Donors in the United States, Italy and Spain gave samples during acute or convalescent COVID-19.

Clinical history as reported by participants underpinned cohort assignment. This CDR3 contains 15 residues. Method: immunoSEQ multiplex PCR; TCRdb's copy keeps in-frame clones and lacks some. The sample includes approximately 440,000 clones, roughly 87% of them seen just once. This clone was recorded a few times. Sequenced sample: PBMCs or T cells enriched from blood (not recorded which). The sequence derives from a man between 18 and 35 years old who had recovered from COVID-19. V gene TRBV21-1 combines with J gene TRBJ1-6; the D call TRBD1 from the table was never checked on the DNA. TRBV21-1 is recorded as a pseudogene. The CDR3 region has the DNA TGTGCCAGCAGCCCCCGGACAGGGAACAATTCACCCCTCCACTTT. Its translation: CASSPRTGNNSPLHF.